This TCR beta chain emerged from a study of blood T cell repertoires in COVID-19. Study-level information: The United States, Italy and Spain were the sources of the acute and convalescent COVID-19 samples. Sample material is recorded as cDNA or gDNA derived from T cells, B-cell-depleted T cells, or PBMCs.

As originally analysed: How many nucleated cells were present was estimated from reference gene primer amplification. Using immunoSEQ multiplex PCR, the repertoire was profiled, and TCRdb retains in-frame clones only, with some absent. V and J calls and clone size are those listed in that table; D and trimming were worked out from the DNA. The sample yields approximately 130,000 clones, roughly 84% seen once. The CDR3 has 14 residues. The V gene's germline CDR1 is SQVTM and CDR2 ANQGSEA. Trimming removed 7 bases at V and 0 bases at J, with 13 bases between. Sequences were obtained from peripheral blood. V and J are TRBV29-1 and TRBJ2-1, with D perhaps matching TRBD2 (6 bases). The TCR originated in a man aged 55 to 70 with acute or convalescent COVID-19. CDR3 DNA sequence: TGCAGCGCTGCGGGGATCACCTCCTACAATGAGCAGTTCTTC. As protein: CSAAGITSYNEQFF.